The T cell receptor beta chain under discussion was sequenced for a study of CD8 T cells in ankylosing spondylitis. TCRdb re-derived calls from the 5' RACE reads in MiXCR, one entry per CDR3 protein. The top ten clones hold 25% to 30% of a sample with 180,000 or so distinct CDR3 sequences, under 14% of them seen once. CDR1 is MNHEY, CDR2 SMNVEV, per germline (reference sequence). The CDR3 covers 14 residues. The germline V and J ends were trimmed by 2 bases and 3 bases, with 10 bases remaining between them. The sequenced sample was blood, either unsorted or a sorted T cell fraction (not recorded which). The TCR was taken from a male donor with ankylosing spondylitis or in good health (not recorded which). This sequence joins TRBV27 and TRBJ1-1; weak D call: TRBD1 (6 bases). The CDR3 protein is CASSLAAGDTEAFF. In DNA, the CDR3 is TGTGCCAGCAGTTTAGCAGCAGGGGACACTGAAGCTTTCTTT.